This TCR beta chain is drawn from a study of cytomegalovirus exposure and HLA in healthy donors. 13 Jbeta primers and 60 Vbeta primers were used for the PCR. Assay: immunoSEQ multiplex PCR; the TCRdb copy retains only in-frame clones and omits some. The sample carries over 70,000 clones, 70% recorded once. Germline trimming cut 4 bases from V and 5 bases from J; bases unmatched to any gene: 5. Germline lookup yields CDR1 MNHNY and CDR2 SVGAGI (reference sequence). This CDR3 comprises 13 residues. Study results and caveats: Among TCR beta chains, those listed as cytomegalovirus-associated numbered over 150.

About this clone itself: Its antigen is unidentified.

This clonotype originated in a woman aged 45-60 years in good health and CMV-seropositive. The gene calls are TRBV6-6 and TRBJ2-7, with 7 nucleotides matching TRBD1. The sample consisted of PBMCs. The chain's CDR3 is CASSFTGVHEQYF. As DNA, the CDR3 is TGTGCCAGCAGTTTTACAGGGGTCCACGAGCAGTACTTC.